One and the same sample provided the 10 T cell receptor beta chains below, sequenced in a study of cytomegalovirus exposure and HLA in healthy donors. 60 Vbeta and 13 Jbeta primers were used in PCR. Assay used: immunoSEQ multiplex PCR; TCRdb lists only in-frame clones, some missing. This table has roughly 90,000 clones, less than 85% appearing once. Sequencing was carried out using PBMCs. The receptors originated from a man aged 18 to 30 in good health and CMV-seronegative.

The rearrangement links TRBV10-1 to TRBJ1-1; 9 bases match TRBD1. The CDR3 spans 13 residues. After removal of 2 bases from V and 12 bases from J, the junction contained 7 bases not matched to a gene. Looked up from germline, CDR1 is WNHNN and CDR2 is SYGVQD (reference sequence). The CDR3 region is CASSERDRAVTFF. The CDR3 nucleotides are TGCGCCAGCAGTGAGCGGGACAGGGCAGTGACTTTCTTT.

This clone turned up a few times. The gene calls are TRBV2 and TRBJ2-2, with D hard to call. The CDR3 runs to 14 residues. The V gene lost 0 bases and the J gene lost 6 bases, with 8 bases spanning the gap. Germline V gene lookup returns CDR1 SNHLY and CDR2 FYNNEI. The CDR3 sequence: CASSEATGSGELFF. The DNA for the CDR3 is TGTGCCAGCAGTGAAGCAACTGGTTCCGGGGAGCTGTTTTTT.

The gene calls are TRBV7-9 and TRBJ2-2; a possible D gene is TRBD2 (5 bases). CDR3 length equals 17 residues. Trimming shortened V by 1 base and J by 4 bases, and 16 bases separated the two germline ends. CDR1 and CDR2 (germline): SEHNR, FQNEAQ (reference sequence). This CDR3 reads CASSLVRTGATTGELFF. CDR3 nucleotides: TGTGCCAGCAGCTTAGTGAGGACTGGAGCCACCACCGGGGAGCTGTTTTTT.

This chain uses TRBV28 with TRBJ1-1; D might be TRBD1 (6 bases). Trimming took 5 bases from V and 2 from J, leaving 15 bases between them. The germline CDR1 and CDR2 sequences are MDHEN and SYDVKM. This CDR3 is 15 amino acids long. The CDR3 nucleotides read TGTGCCAGCAGTGGGACATTCGGGACCAACACTGAAGCTTTCTTT. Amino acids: CASSGTFGTNTEAFF.

This chain's CDR3 is CASSRGLQETQYF. CDR3 nucleotide sequence: TGTGCCAGCAGTCGCGGGCTGCAAGAGACCCAGTACTTC. The rearrangement joins TRBV6-5 to TRBJ2-5; TRBD2 might be the D (5 bases). Germline assignment: CDR1 MNHEY and CDR2 SVGAGI. The CDR3 totals 13 residues. V was cut by 5 bases and J by 2 bases, with 9 bases left in between.

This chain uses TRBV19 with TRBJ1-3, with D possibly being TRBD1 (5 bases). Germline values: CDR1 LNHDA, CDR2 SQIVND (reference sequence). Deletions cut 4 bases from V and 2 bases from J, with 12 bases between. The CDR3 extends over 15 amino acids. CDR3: CASSSPGGAGNTIYF. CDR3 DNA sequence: TGTGCCAGTAGTAGCCCCGGGGGGGCTGGAAACACCATATATTTT.

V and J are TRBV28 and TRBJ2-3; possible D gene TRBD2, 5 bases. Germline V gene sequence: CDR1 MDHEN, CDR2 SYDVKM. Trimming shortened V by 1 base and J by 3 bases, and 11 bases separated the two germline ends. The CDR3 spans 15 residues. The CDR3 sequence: CASSLLRGQTDTQYF. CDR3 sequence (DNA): TGTGCCAGCAGTTTATTAAGAGGGCAGACAGATACGCAGTATTTT.

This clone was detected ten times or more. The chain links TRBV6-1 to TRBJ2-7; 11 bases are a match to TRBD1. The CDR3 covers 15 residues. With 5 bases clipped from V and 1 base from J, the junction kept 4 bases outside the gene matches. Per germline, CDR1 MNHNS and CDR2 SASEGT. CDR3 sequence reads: CASSSGTGGSYEQYF. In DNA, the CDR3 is TGTGCCAGCAGTTCCGGGACAGGGGGTTCCTACGAGCAGTACTTC.

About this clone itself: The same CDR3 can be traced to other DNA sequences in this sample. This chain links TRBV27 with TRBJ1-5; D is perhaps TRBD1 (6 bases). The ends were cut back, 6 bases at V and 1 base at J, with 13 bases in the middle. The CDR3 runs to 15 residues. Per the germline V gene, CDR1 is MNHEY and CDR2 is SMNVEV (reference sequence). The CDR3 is CASSPDRSSNQPQHF. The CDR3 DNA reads TGTGCCAGCAGCCCCGACAGGTCGAGCAATCAGCCCCAGCATTTT.

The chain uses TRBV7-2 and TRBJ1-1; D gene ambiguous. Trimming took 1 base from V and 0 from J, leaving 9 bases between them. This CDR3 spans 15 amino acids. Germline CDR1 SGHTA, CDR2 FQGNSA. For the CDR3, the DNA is TGTGCCAGCAGCTTAGTCGGGGTACTGAACACTGAAGCTTTCTTT. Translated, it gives CASSLVGVLNTEAFF.